The sequence of this TCR beta chain was determined in a study of cytomegalovirus exposure and HLA in healthy donors. In the PCR, 60 Vbeta and 13 Jbeta primers were used. TCRdb's copy holds only in-frame clones and misses some; the assay was immunoSEQ multiplex PCR. The sample lists more than 85,000 clones; about three quarters were seen once. The germline gives CDR1 SQVTM, CDR2 ANQGSEA. CDR3 length equals 14 residues. The V end was cut by 4 bases, the J end by 6 bases, with 15 bases between. The genes are TRBV29-1 and TRBJ2-2; TRBD2 might be the D (5 bases). The origin of this receptor is a man aged 25-45 years in good health and CMV-seropositive. Input material: PBMCs. Here the CDR3 DNA reads TGCAGCGTTGTGAGGCCGGGAAGTCCCGGGGAGCTGTTTTTT. Translated, it gives CSVVRPGSPGELFF.